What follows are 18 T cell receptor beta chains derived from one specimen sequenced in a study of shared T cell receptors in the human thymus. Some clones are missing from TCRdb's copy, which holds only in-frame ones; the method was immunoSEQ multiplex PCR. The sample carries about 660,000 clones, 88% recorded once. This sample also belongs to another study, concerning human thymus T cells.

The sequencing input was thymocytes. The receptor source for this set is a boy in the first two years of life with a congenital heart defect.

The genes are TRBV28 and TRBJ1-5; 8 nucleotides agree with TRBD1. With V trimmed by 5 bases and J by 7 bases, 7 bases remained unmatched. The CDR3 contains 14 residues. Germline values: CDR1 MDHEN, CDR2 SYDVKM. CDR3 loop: CASSRTGIGQPQHF. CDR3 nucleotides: TGTGCCAGCAGTAGGACAGGGATAGGGCAGCCCCAGCATTTT.

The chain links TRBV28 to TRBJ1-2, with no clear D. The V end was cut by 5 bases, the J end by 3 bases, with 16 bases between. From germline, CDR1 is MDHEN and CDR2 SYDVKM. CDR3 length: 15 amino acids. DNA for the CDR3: TGTGCCAGCAGTACCGCCGAGCCTGCCTACTATGGCTACACCTTC. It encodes CASSTAEPAYYGYTF.

The CDR3 bases are TGTGCCAGCAGTGCCGGGGACATTGGCACTGAAGCTTTCTTT. Its translation: CASSAGDIGTEAFF. The chain combines TRBV28 with TRBJ1-1; possible D gene TRBD1, 6 bases. The germline gives CDR1 MDHEN, CDR2 SYDVKM. The CDR3 sequence is 14 residues long. Trimming cost V 5 bases and J 4 bases, with 14 bases left between them.

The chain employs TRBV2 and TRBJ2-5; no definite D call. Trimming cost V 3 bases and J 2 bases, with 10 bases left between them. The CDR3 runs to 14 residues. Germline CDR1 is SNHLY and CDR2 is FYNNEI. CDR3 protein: CASSDPPRQETQYF. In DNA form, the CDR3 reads TGTGCCAGCAGTGACCCCCCACGGCAAGAGACCCAGTACTTC.

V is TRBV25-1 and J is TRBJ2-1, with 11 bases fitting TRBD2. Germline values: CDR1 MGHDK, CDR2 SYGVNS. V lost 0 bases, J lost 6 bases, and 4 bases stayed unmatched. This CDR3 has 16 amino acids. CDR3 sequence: CASSEYRLAGFNEQFF. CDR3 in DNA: TGTGCCAGCAGTGAATATCGACTAGCGGGATTCAATGAGCAGTTCTTC.

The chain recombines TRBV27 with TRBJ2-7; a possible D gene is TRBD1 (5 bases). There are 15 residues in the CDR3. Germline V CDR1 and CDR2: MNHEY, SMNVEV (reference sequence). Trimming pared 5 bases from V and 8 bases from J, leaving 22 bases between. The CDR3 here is CASSARQIPPTQQYF. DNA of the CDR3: TGTGCCAGCAGTGCCCGACAGATACCTCCTACGCAGCAGTACTTC.

The CDR3 sequence: CASSPDPGPSGPIYEQYF. In DNA form, the CDR3 reads TGTGCCAGCAGCCCAGATCCAGGGCCTAGCGGGCCCATCTACGAGCAGTACTTC. The V call is TRBV7-9, the J call TRBJ2-7, with 8 bases lining up with TRBD2. V was pared by 5 bases and J by 3 bases, with 18 bases of the junction left unmatched. The CDR3 is 18 amino acids. Germline V gives CDR1 SEHNR, CDR2 FQNEAQ (reference sequence).

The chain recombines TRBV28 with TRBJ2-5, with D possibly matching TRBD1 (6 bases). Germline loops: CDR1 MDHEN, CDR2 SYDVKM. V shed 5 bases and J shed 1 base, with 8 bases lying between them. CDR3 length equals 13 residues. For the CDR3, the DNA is TGTGCCAGCAGTCAGGGGTTCCAAGAGACCCAGTACTTC. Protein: CASSQGFQETQYF.

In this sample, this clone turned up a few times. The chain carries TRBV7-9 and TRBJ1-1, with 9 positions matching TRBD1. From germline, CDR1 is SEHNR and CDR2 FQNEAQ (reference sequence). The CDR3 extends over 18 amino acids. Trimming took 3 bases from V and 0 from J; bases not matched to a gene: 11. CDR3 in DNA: TGTGCCAGCAGCTTGGCACCCAGACAGGGGGACATGAACACTGAAGCTTTCTTT. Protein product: CASSLAPRQGDMNTEAFF.

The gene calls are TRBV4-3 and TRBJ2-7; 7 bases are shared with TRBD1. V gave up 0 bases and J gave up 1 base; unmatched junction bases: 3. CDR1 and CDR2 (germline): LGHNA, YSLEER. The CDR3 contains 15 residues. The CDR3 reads CASSQETGRSYEQYF. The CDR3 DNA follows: TGCGCCAGCAGCCAAGAGACAGGGCGGTCCTACGAGCAGTACTTC.

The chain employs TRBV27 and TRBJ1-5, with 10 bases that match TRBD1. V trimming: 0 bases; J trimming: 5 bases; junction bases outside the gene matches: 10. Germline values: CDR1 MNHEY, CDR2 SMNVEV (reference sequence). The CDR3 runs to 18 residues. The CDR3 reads CASSLSGRGQGLHQPQHF. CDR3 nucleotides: TGTGCCAGCAGTTTATCTGGTAGGGGACAGGGGTTGCATCAGCCCCAGCATTTT.

CDR3 nucleotides: TGTGCCAGCATAGAGGGACAGGGCTCGGAGACCCAGTACTTC. Translating it yields CASIEGQGSETQYF. The chain employs TRBV6-5 and TRBJ2-5; 9 positions agree with TRBD1. The V gene's germline CDR1 is MNHEY and CDR2 SVGAGI. Trimming took 7 bases from V and 5 from J; bases not matched to a gene: 8. The length of the CDR3 is 14 residues.

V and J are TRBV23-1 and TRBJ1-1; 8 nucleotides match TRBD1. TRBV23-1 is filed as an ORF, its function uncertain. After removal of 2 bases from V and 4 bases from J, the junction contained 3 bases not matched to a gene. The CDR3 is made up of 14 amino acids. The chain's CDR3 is CASSQRTGGTEAFF. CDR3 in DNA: TGCGCCAGCAGTCAACGTACAGGGGGCACTGAAGCTTTCTTT.

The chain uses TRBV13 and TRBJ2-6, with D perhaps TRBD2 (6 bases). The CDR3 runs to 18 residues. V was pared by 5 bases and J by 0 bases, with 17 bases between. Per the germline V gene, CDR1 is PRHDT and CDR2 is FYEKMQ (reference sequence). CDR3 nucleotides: TGTGCCAGCAGCCATGGGGGTGCGGGGATCTCTGGGGCCAACGTCCTGACTTTC. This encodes CASSHGGAGISGANVLTF.

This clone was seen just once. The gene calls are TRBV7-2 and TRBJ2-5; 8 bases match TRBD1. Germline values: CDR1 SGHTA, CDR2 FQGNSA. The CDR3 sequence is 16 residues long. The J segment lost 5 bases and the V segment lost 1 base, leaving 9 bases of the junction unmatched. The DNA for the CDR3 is TGTGCCAGCAGCTTAGGATCAGGACAGGGTGCCGAGACCCAGTACTTC. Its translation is CASSLGSGQGAETQYF.

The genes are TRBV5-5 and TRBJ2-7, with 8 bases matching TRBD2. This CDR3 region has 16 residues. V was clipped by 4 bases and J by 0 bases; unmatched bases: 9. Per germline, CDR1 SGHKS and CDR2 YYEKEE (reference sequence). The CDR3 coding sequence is TGTGCCAGCAGCGAGGGCCTAGCGGGCTACTCCTACGAGCAGTACTTC. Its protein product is CASSEGLAGYSYEQYF. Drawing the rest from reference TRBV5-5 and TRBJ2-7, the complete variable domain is DAGVTQSPTHLIKTRGQQVTLRCSPISGHKSVSWYQQVLGQGPQFIFQYYEKEERGRGNFPDRFSARQFPNYSSELNVNALLLGDSALYLCASSEGLAGYSYEQYFGPGTRLTVT.

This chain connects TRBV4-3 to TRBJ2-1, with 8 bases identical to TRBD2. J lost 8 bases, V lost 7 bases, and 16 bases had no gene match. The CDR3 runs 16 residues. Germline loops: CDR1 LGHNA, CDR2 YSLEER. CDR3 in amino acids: CASNRERASGSDEQFF. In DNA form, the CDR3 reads TGCGCCAGCAACCGGGAAAGGGCTAGCGGGTCCGATGAGCAGTTCTTC.

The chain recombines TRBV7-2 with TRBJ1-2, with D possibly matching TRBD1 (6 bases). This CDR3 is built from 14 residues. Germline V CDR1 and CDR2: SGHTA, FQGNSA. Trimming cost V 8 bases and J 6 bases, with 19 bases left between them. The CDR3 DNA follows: TGTGCCAGCCTTTTCGCCGCAGGGGTCGATGGCTACACCTTC. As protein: CASLFAAGVDGYTF.